These 27 T cell receptor beta chains were all obtained from the same sample, sequenced in a study of cytomegalovirus exposure and HLA in healthy donors. Primers: 60 Vbeta forward and 13 Jbeta reverse. Here immunoSEQ multiplex PCR was the method, and the copy in TCRdb shows in-frame clones only, minus some. Among about 120,000 clones listed, more than 75% were seen once. Specimen: PBMCs. The receptors shown here come from a man aged 18-30 years in good health and CMV-seronegative.

The V gene is TRBV9, the J gene TRBJ1-3; D ambiguous. Trimming shortened V by 1 base and J by 3 bases, and 23 bases separated the two germline ends. CDR3 size: 19 residues. The V gene's germline CDR1 is SGDLS and CDR2 YYNGEE. The CDR3 coding sequence is TGTGCCAGCAGCGTACTGATAAGCCAGGCCCCTTCGAGTGGAAACACCATATATTTT. This sequence encodes CASSVLISQAPSSGNTIYF.

V and J are TRBV9 and TRBJ1-2; 10 bases match TRBD1. The ends lost 2 bases at V and 7 bases at J; junction bases unmatched: 5. Germline CDR1 and CDR2: SGDLS and YYNGEE. The CDR3 runs 14 residues. CDR3 region: CASSVDRGLGGYTF. The CDR3 nucleotides read TGTGCCAGCAGCGTCGACAGGGGGCTGGGTGGCTACACCTTC.

A remark on this clone: Its ends do not fully match the called genes, so a read error is possible. The chain is built from TRBV4-2 and TRBJ1-6; 7 bases line up with TRBD1. This CDR3 region has 17 residues. Germline V gives CDR1 LGHNA, CDR2 YNFKEQ. CDR3 region: CAGSQGGGSSYNSPLHF. The CDR3 coding sequence is TGTGCCGGCAGCCAAGGGGGCGGGAGCTCCTATAATTCACCCCTCCACTTT.

The V and J genes are TRBV4-2 and TRBJ2-7; 7 bases fit TRBD2. Losses at the gene ends were 4 bases for V and 2 bases for J; bases not matched to a gene: 14. Germline CDR1 LGHNA, CDR2 YNFKEQ. CDR3 length: 17 residues. The CDR3 coding sequence is TGTGCCAGCAGCCCTACTCCGGGACTAACCAAAACCTACGAGCAGTACTTC. Translated: CASSPTPGLTKTYEQYF.

This clone turned up a few times. The chain uses TRBV6-5 and TRBJ1-1; tentative D call: TRBD1 (5 bases). V was shortened by 2 bases and J by 1 base, with 11 bases between the two germline ends. CDR1 MNHEY and CDR2 SVGAGI come from the germline V gene. This CDR3 has 15 residues. CDR3 protein: CASSYLQGSNTEAFF. The CDR3 region has the DNA TGTGCCAGCAGTTACCTCCAGGGATCGAACACTGAAGCTTTCTTT.

V is TRBV1 and J is TRBJ2-7; the DNA was not used to check the table's D call, TRBD2. TRBV1 is designated a pseudogene. The CDR3 covers 17 residues. CDR3 amino acids: CTSSLGIEGRGSYEQYF. As DNA, the CDR3 is TGCACCAGCAGCCTCGGGATAGAGGGCCGGGGTTCCTACGAGCAGTACTTC.

The sample holds one count of this clone. The J gene is TRBJ1-2, the V gene TRBV5-8; 8 nucleotides agree with TRBD1. The CDR3 totals 16 residues. The trim removed 4 bases at V and 4 bases at J, leaving 12 bases unmatched. Germline CDR1 SGHTS, CDR2 YDEGEE. Here the CDR3 reads CASSGGQGRGGYGYTF. The CDR3 DNA follows: TGTGCCAGCAGCGGCGGACAGGGAAGGGGTGGCTATGGCTACACCTTC.

This clone was seen a handful of times. The chain uses TRBV6-1 and TRBJ2-7, with 7 bases matching TRBD1. CDR1 and CDR2 (germline): MNHNS, SASEGT. This CDR3 is 14 amino acids long. V gave up 0 bases and J gave up 11 bases; unmatched junction bases: 10. As DNA, the CDR3 is TGTGCCAGCAGTGAAGCTGGAGACAGGGTGTCTAAGTACTTC. This sequence encodes CASSEAGDRVSKYF.

The V and J genes are TRBV18 and TRBJ2-7; no clear D gene. The CDR3 loop spans 13 amino acids. The germline V and J ends were trimmed by 3 bases and 1 base, with 7 bases remaining between them. CDR1 KGHSH and CDR2 LQKENI come from the germline V gene. As DNA, the CDR3 is TGTGCCAGCTCACCCCCCGCGTCCTACGAGCAGTACTTC. Its protein is CASSPPASYEQYF.

This clone appeared a single time. V and J are TRBV5-1 and TRBJ1-6, with D possibly being TRBD1 (6 bases). V lost 0 bases, J lost 9 bases, and 19 bases lay in between. The V gene's germline CDR1 is SGHRS and CDR2 YFSETQ. The CDR3 has 17 residues. In DNA form, the CDR3 reads TGCGCCAGCAGCTTGGAGCCGGGACACTGGGATCCTTCACCCCTCCACTTT. Translation gives CASSLEPGHWDPSPLHF.

This clone was found a few times. The chain joins TRBV2 to TRBJ1-2; D gene uncertain. Germline V lookup: CDR1 SNHLY, CDR2 FYNNEI. The CDR3 is 11 amino acids. Trimming stripped 4 bases from V and 10 bases from J, with 10 bases between. DNA for the CDR3: TGTGCCAGCAGTGCAGGCGTCGACTACACCTTC. It encodes CASSAGVDYTF.

The chain couples TRBV19 to TRBJ1-1; no definite D call. The V gene lost 1 base and the J gene lost 4 bases, with 4 bases spanning the gap. The CDR3 is made up of 12 amino acids. Germline V lookup: CDR1 LNHDA, CDR2 SQIVND (reference sequence). The CDR3 nucleotides are TGTGCCAGTAGTATAGCGAGCACTGAAGCTTTCTTT. This encodes CASSIASTEAFF.

The chain uses TRBV7-6 and TRBJ1-4; 9 bases are a match to TRBD1. Germline V gene lookup returns CDR1 SGHVS and CDR2 FNYEAQ. J lost 7 bases, V lost 3 bases, and 6 bases had no gene match. CDR3 length: 15 residues. CDR3 loop: CASSLNRGPIEKLFF. The CDR3 DNA follows: TGTGCCAGCAGCTTGAACAGGGGGCCAATTGAAAAACTGTTTTTT.

The chain is built from TRBV6-1 and TRBJ2-1, with TRBD1 as a possible D gene (7 bases). CDR1 is MNHNS and CDR2 is SASEGT in the germline V gene. The CDR3 spans 18 residues. Between the trimmed V and J ends, which lost 1 base and 4 bases, there was a span of 20 bases. The CDR3 protein is CASSEVWTGGVGYNEQFF. The CDR3 DNA is TGTGCCAGCAGTGAAGTGTGGACAGGCGGGGTAGGGTACAATGAGCAGTTCTTC.

J is TRBJ2-1 and V is TRBV5-1; possibly TRBD2 for D (7 bases). CDR3 length: 14 amino acids. The V end was cut by 0 bases, the J end by 9 bases, with 13 bases between. Germline CDR1 reads SGHRS; CDR2 reads YFSETQ. In DNA form, the CDR3 reads TGCGCCAGCAGCTTGGACGGGGGGCTTGGTGAGCAGTTCTTC. Translated: CASSLDGGLGEQFF. Complete variable domain (other parts from reference TRBV5-1 and TRBJ2-1): KAGVTQTPRYLIKTRGQQVTLSCSPISGHRSVSWYQQTPGQGLQFLFEYFSETQRNKGNFPGRFSGRQFSNSRSEMNVSTLELGDSALYLCASSLDGGLGEQFFGPGTRLTVL.

This sequence joins TRBV27 and TRBJ1-2; D perhaps matches TRBD1 (6 bases). In germline, CDR1 is MNHEY, CDR2 SMNVEV (reference sequence). V lost 6 bases and J lost 2, with 16 bases in between. This CDR3 spans 15 amino acids. CDR3 amino acids: CASRPSGGLNYGYTF. DNA for the CDR3: TGTGCCAGCAGACCATCCGGGGGGCTCAACTATGGCTACACCTTC.

CDR3: CASTRTGFNYGYTF. The CDR3 nucleotides read TGTGCCAGCACCAGGACAGGGTTTAACTATGGCTACACCTTC. This chain links TRBV6-6 with TRBJ1-2; 8 bases are a match to TRBD1. The J segment lost 1 base and the V segment lost 7 bases, leaving 5 bases of the junction unmatched. CDR3 length: 14 amino acids. The germline V gene has CDR1 MNHNY and CDR2 SVGAGI (reference sequence).

The chain couples TRBV6-1 to TRBJ2-1, with 9 bases fitting TRBD1. Losses at the gene ends were 0 bases for V and 8 bases for J; bases not matched to a gene: 11. Germline CDR1 MNHNS, CDR2 SASEGT. The CDR3 totals 17 residues. DNA for the CDR3: TGTGCCAGCAGTGAAGCCTTCGGACAGGGGATAAGGGATGAGCAGTTCTTC. This translates into CASSEAFGQGIRDEQFF.

CDR3 in DNA: TGTGCCAGTGGCAACAACAGGGGTGGTATATACGAGCAGTACTTC. As protein: CASGNNRGGIYEQYF. The V gene is TRBV19, the J gene TRBJ2-7; 7 positions agree with TRBD1. Unmatched junction bases numbered 14, after V lost 8 bases and J lost 4 bases. The CDR3 is made up of 15 amino acids. Germline lookup yields CDR1 LNHDA and CDR2 SQIVND (reference sequence).

The chain uses TRBV5-4 and TRBJ2-4; TRBD2 might be the D (6 bases). CDR1 SGHNT and CDR2 YYREEE come from the germline V gene (reference sequence). The CDR3 is 17 amino acids. V was pared by 1 base and J by 1 base, with 15 bases between. The CDR3 sequence is CASSLMSFGGAKNIQYF. For the CDR3, the DNA is TGTGCCAGCAGCTTGATGTCGTTTGGGGGGGCCAAAAACATTCAGTACTTC. The full variable domain, rest sourced from reference TRBV5-4 and TRBJ2-4, is ETGVTQSPTHLIKTRGQQVTLRCSSQSGHNTVSWYQQALGQGPQFIFQYYREEENGRGNFPPRFSGLQFPNYSSELNVNALELDDSALYLCASSLMSFGGAKNIQYFGAGTRLSVL.

The chain combines TRBV11-2 with TRBJ2-5; 9 bases align to TRBD2. The CDR3 extends over 16 amino acids. Germline CDR1 and CDR2: SGHAT and FQNNGV. J gave up 1 base and V 6 bases, and 9 bases lay outside the gene matches. The CDR3 nucleotides are TGTGCCAGCAGTTATACTAGCGGGCTACTCCAAGAGACCCAGTACTTC. Amino acids: CASSYTSGLLQETQYF. Full variable domain (missing parts from reference TRBV11-2 and TRBJ2-5): EAGVAQSPRYKIIEKRQSVAFWCNPISGHATLYWYQQILGQGPKLLIQFQNNGVVDDSQLPKDRFSAERLKGVDSTLKIQPAKLEDSAVYLCASSYTSGLLQETQYFGPGTRLLVL.

This chain links TRBV13 with TRBJ2-7; a weak D match, TRBD2 (5 bases). Germline V gene data show CDR1 as PRHDT and CDR2 as FYEKMQ (reference sequence). CDR3 size: 13 residues. Trimming took 6 bases from V and 3 from J, leaving 12 bases between them. CDR3 in amino acids: CASSSGLGYEQYF. CDR3 DNA: TGTGCCAGCAGTTCGGGGTTGGGCTACGAGCAGTACTTC.

The V and J genes are TRBV5-1 and TRBJ2-5; TRBD1 aligns across 10 bases. CDR3 length: 16 amino acids. Per germline, CDR1 SGHRS and CDR2 YFSETQ. Trimming removed 4 bases from V and 4 bases from J; junction bases left unmatched: 10. CDR3 DNA: TGCGCCAGCAGCCCTGTGGTTGGACAGGGGGGAGAGACCCAGTACTTC. Translated, it gives CASSPVVGQGGETQYF.

This chain joins TRBV11-2 and TRBJ1-1, with D perhaps matching TRBD1 (6 bases). V shed 4 bases and J shed 0 bases, with 9 bases lying between them. From germline, CDR1 is SGHAT and CDR2 FQNNGV. CDR3 length equals 14 residues. The CDR3 loop reads CASSSYRVNTEAFF. CDR3 nucleotides: TGTGCCAGCAGCTCGTACAGGGTGAACACTGAAGCTTTCTTT.

CDR3 sequence: CASSLGLSWGGLGEQYF. In nucleotides, the CDR3 is TGTGCCAGCAGCTTAGGCCTGAGCTGGGGGGGCTTGGGCGAGCAGTACTTC. This chain uses TRBV13 with TRBJ2-7; possible D gene TRBD2, 7 bases. Germline loops: CDR1 PRHDT, CDR2 FYEKMQ (reference sequence). This CDR3 spans 17 amino acids. Trimming shortened V by 0 bases and J by 6 bases, and 21 bases separated the two germline ends.

V and J are TRBV5-1 and TRBJ1-4; D is uncertain. The germline V and J ends were trimmed by 4 bases and 2 bases, with 18 bases remaining between them. The germline gives CDR1 SGHRS, CDR2 YFSETQ. This CDR3 has 17 residues. CDR3 loop: CASSPQVRYSTNEKLFF. CDR3 in DNA: TGCGCCAGCAGCCCCCAGGTAAGGTATTCGACTAATGAAAAACTGTTTTTT.

This rearrangement joins TRBV27 to TRBJ2-7, with D possibly matching TRBD2 (6 bases). The CDR3 covers 14 residues. Germline assignment: CDR1 MNHEY and CDR2 SMNVEV (reference sequence). V lost 5 bases and J 0 bases, leaving 11 bases between the germline ends. CDR3 region: CASSLVGLSYEQYF. CDR3 nucleotides: TGTGCCAGCAGTCTTGTGGGACTCTCCTACGAGCAGTACTTC.